This TCR beta chain derives from a study of cytomegalovirus exposure and HLA in healthy donors. This CDR3 is built from 14 residues. From germline, CDR1 is ENHRY and CDR2 SYGVKD. V trimming: 6 bases; J trimming: 5 bases; junction bases outside the gene matches: 5. The PCR contained 60 Vbeta and 13 Jbeta primers. Profiled with immunoSEQ multiplex PCR; TCRdb holds only in-frame clones, not every one. The data hold 150,000 to 200,000 clones, with roughly 79% observed a single time. The study's findings and limits: Near-uniform donor sequencing depth was presumed by presence/absence analyses. Sequences of the TCR beta chain were said to predict the HLA-A and HLA-B alleles of most subjects accurately. The study designated about 160 TCR beta chains cytomegalovirus-associated. Upon later analysis, HLA-associated TCR beta chains proved more clonally expanded than other, equally common chains.

This clone showed up just a few times. Its specificity is not known. V usage is TRBV10-3 and J usage is TRBJ2-2; 8 bases map to TRBD2. The receptor was derived from a woman between 45 and 60 years old in good health and CMV-seropositive. Source material: PBMCs. CDR3 protein: CAIRGAGATGELFF. In DNA form, the CDR3 reads TGTGCCATCAGGGGAGCGGGAGCTACCGGGGAGCTGTTTTTT.